The clone carrying this T cell receptor beta chain was recorded once. This record belongs to a study of blood T cell repertoires in COVID-19. Overall study: Sites in the United States, Italy and Spain provided acute and convalescent COVID-19 samples.

This table comes from immunoSEQ multiplex PCR, and its TCRdb copy is limited to in-frame clones, with some not included. This table holds 100,000 to 150,000 clones, over 60% found once. The V segment lost 3 bases and the J segment 0 bases; nucleotides outside the gene matches: 8. Germline CDR1 and CDR2: SGHRS and YFSETQ. The CDR3 has 17 amino acids. This TCR was recovered from a woman in her 70s with acute or convalescent COVID-19. The chain recombines TRBV5-1 with TRBJ1-1; 10 positions match TRBD1. Specimen: peripheral blood. Here the CDR3 DNA reads TGCGCCAGCAGCTCCGGGACAGGGGAGAGAATGAACACTGAAGCTTTCTTT. Translation gives CASSSGTGERMNTEAFF.